The entry below describes one T cell receptor beta chain. Its antigen is currently unknown. Only healthy Caucasians were included as donors. The sample originates from a study of identical twins. General study findings and limits: Cross-sectional statistical analysis was relied on for the conclusions, without the same donors being followed.

V was pared by 2 bases and J by 2 bases, with 14 bases between. CDR3 length: 15 residues. Per the germline V gene, CDR1 is SGHRS and CDR2 is YFSETQ. TCRdb re-analysed the 5' RACE reads in MiXCR, keeping a single row per CDR3 protein. The sample contains around 690,000 distinct CDR3 sequences, about 20% of which appear only once. These records were also assigned to another study, of T cells expressing NK-cell markers. That study adds: These clonotypes additionally ranked first within the CD3+CD56-NKG2C+ fraction of a few donors.

The V gene is TRBV5-1, the J gene TRBJ2-7; the D gene could be TRBD1 or TRBD2 (5 bases each). Sample: PBMCs. The receptor's source is a woman under 30 in good health. Here the CDR3 DNA reads TGCGCCAGCAGCTTTGCTGGGACCAGAACCTACGAGCAGTACTTC. Its protein product is CASSFAGTRTYEQYF.